The 6 T cell receptor beta chains reported below all come from one sample, sequenced in a study of cytomegalovirus exposure and HLA in healthy donors. PCR primers comprised 60 Vbeta and 13 Jbeta primers. Profiling relied on immunoSEQ multiplex PCR, and the TCRdb table lists in-frame clones only, not all of them. Of more than 150,000 clones in the sample, 81% were seen once. Sequencing was carried out using PBMCs. The source is a middle-aged man in good health and CMV-seronegative.

The CDR3 DNA reads TGTGCCAGCAGCGTAGACATTGCTGATACGCAGTATTTT. Residues: CASSVDIADTQYF. This chain joins TRBV9 and TRBJ2-3; D is unresolved. The CDR3 is 13 amino acids. Deletions cut 0 bases from V and 6 bases from J, with 8 bases between. CDR1 is SGDLS and CDR2 is YYNGEE in the germline V gene. The full variable domain, rest sourced from reference TRBV9 and TRBJ2-3, is DSGVTQTPKHLITATGQRVTLRCSPRSGDLSVYWYQQSLDQGLQFLIQYYNGEERAKGNILERFSAQQFPDLHSELNLSSLELGDSALYFCASSVDIADTQYFGPGTRLTVL.

The genes are TRBV4-3 and TRBJ1-6; D might be TRBD1 (5 bases). Germline values: CDR1 LGHNA, CDR2 YSLEER. The V end was cut by 1 base, the J end by 9 bases, with 13 bases between. CDR3 length equals 15 residues. CDR3 bases: TGCGCCAGCAGCCAAGCACACCGTCAGGGTTCACCCCTCCACTTT. It specifies CASSQAHRQGSPLHF.

This clone was seen just once. V is TRBV5-4 and J is TRBJ1-6; D is unresolved. The germline V and J ends were trimmed by 0 bases and 6 bases, with 7 bases remaining between them. Germline CDR1 is SGHNT and CDR2 is YYREEE (reference sequence). The CDR3 totals 14 residues. The CDR3 nucleotides read TGTGCCAGCAGCTTGGAGCTGGTTAATTCACCCCTCCACTTT. Its protein product is CASSLELVNSPLHF.

The V and J genes are TRBV4-3 and TRBJ2-1, with TRBD2 matching over 9 bases. Germline values: CDR1 LGHNA, CDR2 YSLEER. CDR3 length: 15 amino acids. The V gene end was trimmed by 5 bases and the J gene end by 8 bases; junction bases not matched to a gene: 10. CDR3 sequence (DNA): TGCGCCAGCAGCTCAAGGGGCGGGGGGGTAGATGAGCAGTTCTTC. Its translation: CASSSRGGGVDEQFF.

V is TRBV7-2 and J is TRBJ1-1; no clear D gene. Trimming cost V 4 bases and J 2 bases, with 5 bases left between them. CDR1 and CDR2 (germline): SGHTA, FQGNSA. The CDR3 sequence is 12 residues long. CDR3 amino acids: CASSYYNTEAFF. The CDR3 nucleotides read TGTGCCAGCAGCTACTATAACACTGAAGCTTTCTTT. The complete variable domain, with remaining parts taken from reference TRBV7-2 and TRBJ1-1, reads GAGVSQSPSNKVTEKGKDVELRCDPISGHTALYWYRQSLGQGLEFLIYFQGNSAPDKSGLPSDRFSAERTGGSVSTLTIQRTQQEDSAVYLCASSYYNTEAFFGQGTRLTVV.

This chain joins TRBV19 and TRBJ1-5; 9 bases agree with TRBD1. There are 15 residues in the CDR3. V was pared by 5 bases and J by 5 bases, with 7 bases of the junction left unmatched. The germline V gene has CDR1 LNHDA and CDR2 SQIVND (reference sequence). The CDR3, as DNA: TGTGCCAGTAGTGTCTGGACAGGGGTAGATCAGCCCCAGCATTTT. This codes for CASSVWTGVDQPQHF.